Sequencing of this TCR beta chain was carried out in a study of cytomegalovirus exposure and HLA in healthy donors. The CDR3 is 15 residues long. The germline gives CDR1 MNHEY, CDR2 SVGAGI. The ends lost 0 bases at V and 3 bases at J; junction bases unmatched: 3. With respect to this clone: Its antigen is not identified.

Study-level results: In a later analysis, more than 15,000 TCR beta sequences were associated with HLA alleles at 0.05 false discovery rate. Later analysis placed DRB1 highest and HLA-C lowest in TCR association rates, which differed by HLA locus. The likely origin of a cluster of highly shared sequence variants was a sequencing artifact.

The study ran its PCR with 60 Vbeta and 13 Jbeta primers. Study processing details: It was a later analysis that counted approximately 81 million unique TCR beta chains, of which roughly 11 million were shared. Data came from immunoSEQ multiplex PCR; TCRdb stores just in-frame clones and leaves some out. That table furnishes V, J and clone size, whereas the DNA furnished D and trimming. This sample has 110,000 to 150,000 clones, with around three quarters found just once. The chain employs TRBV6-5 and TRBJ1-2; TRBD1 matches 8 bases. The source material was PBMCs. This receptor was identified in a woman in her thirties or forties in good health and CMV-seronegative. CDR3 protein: CASSYSTGGYYGYTF. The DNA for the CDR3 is TGTGCCAGCAGTTACTCTACAGGGGGGTACTATGGCTACACCTTC.